The rows below give T cell receptor beta chains drawn from one sample of a study of cytomegalovirus exposure and HLA in healthy donors. Measured with immunoSEQ multiplex PCR; TCRdb has only the in-frame clones, and not every one. The sample lists over 100,000 clones; 60% to 80% were seen once. The sequenced sample consisted of PBMCs. These receptor sequences come from a male donor in good health and CMV-seronegative. The CDR3 runs from the conserved cysteine through the conserved F or W. D genes are given only for firm matches. Size values are once, few and many counts, or a class for expanded clones, and some rows have none.

V gene	D gene	clone size	J gene	CDR3 DNA	CDR3 protein
TRBV19	TRBD1	-	TRBJ1-5	TGTGCCAGTAGTATGGACAGTAGGACAGGATGGGGTACTAGGCCCCAGCATTTT	CASSMDSRTGWGTRPQHF
TRBV7-8	TRBD2	-	TRBJ2-7	TGTGCCAGCAGCTTAGTACGAGCGGGAGTCCACGAGCAGTACTTC	CASSLVRAGVHEQYF
TRBV5-5	-	-	TRBJ2-1	TGTGCCAGCTCCTCGACTTGGGGGCGTGAGCAGTTCTTC	CASSSTWGREQFF
TRBV5-1	-	-	TRBJ2-2	TGCGCCAGCAGCTTGGGGAGTCACACCGGGGAGCTGTTTTTT	CASSLGSHTGELFF
TRBV9	TRBD1	-	TRBJ1-4	TGTGCCAGCAGCGTAGGGACAGGACGATCAACTAATGAAAAACTGTTTTTT	CASSVGTGRSTNEKLFF
TRBV5-4	-	-	TRBJ2-5	TGTGCCAGCAGCTTGCCCGGGAGGACAGCGGAGGGAGAGACCCAGTACTTC	CASSLPGRTAEGETQYF
TRBV18	TRBD1	few	TRBJ2-7	TGTGCCAGCTCACGGACAGGGGGGAACGAGCAGTACTTC	CASSRTGGNEQYF
TRBV28	-	-	TRBJ2-7	TGTGCCAGCAGTTCCGACATCAGGGGACAATACTACGAGCAGTACTTC	CASSSDIRGQYYEQYF
TRBV5-6	TRBD2	-	TRBJ2-1	TGTGCCAGCAGCTTCCGCGGGGGGGCCTCTGAGCAGTTCTTC	CASSFRGGASEQFF
TRBV7-2	TRBD2	few	TRBJ2-7	TGTGCCAGCAGCTTAGAACTAGCGGGAGACTACGAGCAGTACTTC	CASSLELAGDYEQYF
TRBV7-9	-	-	TRBJ2-7	TGTGCCAGCAGCCCTGGGGCAGGGATTATTCACGGGCAGTACTTC	CASSPGAGIIHGQYF
TRBV7-7	TRBD2	-	TRBJ2-5	TGTGCTAGCAGCCTGGGACTAGCGGGAGTACGAGAGACCCAGTACTTC	CASSLGLAGVRETQYF
TRBV9	TRBD1	-	TRBJ1-1	TGTGCCAGCAGCGATGTTGGGACAGGGGTGGCCGGAGCTTTCTTT	CASSDVGTGVAGAFF
TRBV6-5	-	-	TRBJ2-7	TGTGCCAGCAGTTACTCGACCAGCGGAACCTACGAGCAGTACTTC	CASSYSTSGTYEQYF
TRBV27	-	-	TRBJ1-5	TGTGCCAGCAGTTCCCTCGCCGGGGTAAGCAATCAGCCCCAGCATTTT	CASSSLAGVSNQPQHF
TRBV27	-	-	TRBJ2-1	TGTGCCAGCAGTTTAACGCATCCGGGTTTCAATGAGCAGTTCTTC	CASSLTHPGFNEQFF
TRBV4-3	-	-	TRBJ2-1	TGCGCCAGCAGCCCCACTAGCCAAGGCCCCAATGAGCAGTTCTTC	CASSPTSQGPNEQFF
TRBV7-9	TRBD1	-	TRBJ2-7	TGTGCCAGCAGTCACGGGACAGCAGCCTACGAGCAGTACTTC	CASSHGTAAYEQYF
TRBV25-1	TRBD1	few	TRBJ1-3	TGTGCCAGCACCGGACAGGCTGGAAACACCATATATTTT	CASTGQAGNTIYF
TRBV15	TRBD1	-	TRBJ2-7	TGTGCCACCAGCAAAGGACAGGGGTACGAGCAGTACTTC	CATSKGQGYEQYF
TRBV7-3	-	-	TRBJ2-3	TGTGCCAGCAGCCTACTCGGGAGTTCGGATACGCAGTATTTT	CASSLLGSSDTQYF
TRBV11-2	TRBD1	-	TRBJ2-2	TGTGCCAGCAGCTTTAACGCAGGGGGATTGACCGGGGAGCTGTTTTTT	CASSFNAGGLTGELFF
TRBV4-3	-	-	TRBJ2-1	TGCGCCAGCAGCCAAGATTTTGGGGCGATCGGATCCAATGAGCAGTTCTTC	CASSQDFGAIGSNEQFF
TRBV12-5	TRBD2	few	TRBJ2-1	TGTGCTAGTGGTTGGTACCCCTCCGCTAGCGGTGCAGAGGCGTCCTACAATGAGCAGTTCTTC	CASGWYPSASGAEASYNEQFF
TRBV6-6	TRBD1	-	TRBJ1-5	TGTGCCAGCAGTTCCATTGGGACAGGGGATCAGCCCCAGCATTTT	CASSSIGTGDQPQHF
TRBV5-1	TRBD1	-	TRBJ2-5	TGCGCCAGCAGTACAGGGGGCTCAGAGACCCAGTACTTC	CASSTGGSETQYF
TRBV28	TRBD2	-	TRBJ2-1	TGTGCCAGCAGTTTGCACAGGAGCACTAGCGGGGCGGGCAATGAGCAGTTCTTC	CASSLHRSTSGAGNEQFF
TRBV5-4	-	-	TRBJ2-3	TGTGCCAGCAGCCGCAATACGGTAGATACGCAGTATTTT	CASSRNTVDTQYF
TRBV28	-	-	TRBJ1-5	TGTGCCAGCAGTTTTCGGGGACTGCGTTGGCCCCAGCATTTT	CASSFRGLRWPQHF
TRBV7-2	TRBD1	-	TRBJ2-5	TGTGCCAGCAGCTTACAGAACAGGGGCCAAGAGACCCAGTACTTC	CASSLQNRGQETQYF
TRBV13	-	-	TRBJ2-3	TGTGCCAGCAGCTTTGGGACTGGTGGTGATACGCAGTATTTT	CASSFGTGGDTQYF
TRBV28	TRBD1	-	TRBJ2-7	TGTGCCAGCAGTCTGACAGGGTCCGGGTACGAGCAGTACTTC	CASSLTGSGYEQYF
TRBV6-5	-	few	TRBJ1-1	TGTGCCAGCAGTCAACGGGGAGCGGGAGACACTGAAGCTTTCTTT	CASSQRGAGDTEAFF
TRBV18	TRBD2	-	TRBJ2-3	TGTGCCAGCTCACCGATTAGCGGGGGGAGCACAGATACGCAGTATTTT	CASSPISGGSTDTQYF
TRBV6-6	-	-	TRBJ1-1	TGTGCCAGCAGTTACCTGACAGGTGCTGAAGCTTTCTTT	CASSYLTGAEAFF
TRBV27	TRBD1	-	TRBJ1-2	TGTGCCAGCAGCCGGACAGGGCGCGGCTACACCTTC	CASSRTGRGYTF
TRBV30	-	-	TRBJ2-4	TGTGCCTGGAGTGGTCCGGGACTAGCCAAAAACATTCAGTACTTC	CAWSGPGLAKNIQYF
TRBV6-1	-	-	TRBJ2-5	TGTGCCAGCAGTGGGGACTCACAGAATACACAAGAGACCCAGTACTTC	CASSGDSQNTQETQYF
TRBV10-3	-	few	TRBJ1-2	TGTGCCATCAGTGTCCGGGACACCCTTTCCTACTATGGCTACACCTTC	CAISVRDTLSYYGYTF
TRBV7-9	TRBD1	-	TRBJ2-7	TGTTCCAGCAGCTTAGGGCCCCAGGGGGATCCTGCCTACGAGCAGTACTTC	CSSSLGPQGDPAYEQYF
TRBV4-3	TRBD1	few	TRBJ2-7	TGCGCCAGCAGCTACCAGATAGGGGGCAGCTACGAGCAGTACTTC	CASSYQIGGSYEQYF
TRBV27	TRBD1	-	TRBJ1-1	TGTGCCAGCAGTTTATTGGGGACAGGGCGCCAGAACACTGAAGCTTTCTTT	CASSLLGTGRQNTEAFF
TRBV19	-	few	TRBJ2-3	TGTGCCAGTAGTATCATGGGGTCGGGGGATACGCAGTATTTT	CASSIMGSGDTQYF
TRBV19	-	-	TRBJ1-2	TGTGCCAGTGTTGACAGACCTACTAACTATGGCTACACCTTC	CASVDRPTNYGYTF
TRBV28	TRBD1	-	TRBJ1-6	TGTGCCAGCAGCCGGACAGGGGCGAGCTCACCCCTCCACTTT	CASSRTGASSPLHF
TRBV4-2	TRBD2	once	TRBJ2-7	TGTGCCAGCAGCCAGGGGGTGGGAAGGACTAGCGGGGGAAATTACGAGCAGTACTTC	CASSQGVGRTSGGNYEQYF
TRBV11-2	TRBD1	-	TRBJ2-7	TGTGCCAGCAGCATTGTTTTAAGCCGGGACAGGGCGTACGAGCAGTACTTC	CASSIVLSRDRAYEQYF
TRBV7-6	-	-	TRBJ1-5	TGTGCCAGCAGCGTCATAGTTAATCAGCCCCAGCATTTT	CASSVIVNQPQHF
TRBV10-3	TRBD2	-	TRBJ2-7	TGTGCCATCAGCGCGATTGGGACTAGCGGGTCCTACGAGCAGTACTTC	CAISAIGTSGSYEQYF
TRBV6-6	-	few	TRBJ1-5	TGTGCCAGCAACCCTTGGAACTATAGCAATCAGCCCCAGCATTTT	CASNPWNYSNQPQHF
TRBV28	-	once	TRBJ1-6	TGTGCCAGCAGCCCCGGACAGAATTCACCCCTCCACTTT	CASSPGQNSPLHF
TRBV2	-	-	TRBJ1-1	TGTGCCAGCAGCGGAAGTGGGGAGTTCATGAACACTGAAGCTTTCTTT	CASSGSGEFMNTEAFF
TRBV7-9	-	-	TRBJ1-2	TGTGCCAGCAGCTCGCAACCCATCCGGGACAAGGACTATGGCTACACCTTC	CASSSQPIRDKDYGYTF
TRBV30	-	-	TRBJ1-2	TGTGCCTGGAGGACCGGGACACCTAACTATGGCTACACCTTC	CAWRTGTPNYGYTF
TRBV5-1	-	-	TRBJ1-4	TGCGCCAGCAGCTTGGCGGGAACGACTAATGAAAAACTGTTTTTT	CASSLAGTTNEKLFF
TRBV6-1	-	-	TRBJ2-1	TGTGCCAGTAACCAGGGCCTCCCAAGCAGAGGTGAGCAGTTCTTC	CASNQGLPSRGEQFF
TRBV18	TRBD2	once	TRBJ2-2	TGTGCCAGCTCACCCGCGACTAGCGGGGGGGCAGGAACCGGGGAGCTGTTTTTT	CASSPATSGGAGTGELFF